The 8 T cell receptor beta chains below all came from one sample that was sequenced in a study of blood T cell repertoires in COVID-19. Sequenced by immunoSEQ multiplex PCR; TCRdb stores in-frame clones only, minus some. Of about 49,000 clones listed, 82% were seen once; the top ten hold around 2.8%. The sequenced sample was peripheral blood. These receptors all come from a woman aged 55-70 years with acute or convalescent COVID-19.

The chain couples TRBV7-8 to TRBJ2-7, with 11 bases fitting TRBD1. Germline V lookup: CDR1 SGHVS, CDR2 FQNEAQ. J lost 7 bases, V lost 3 bases, and 5 bases had no gene match. The CDR3 covers 14 residues. CDR3 amino acids: CASSFGQGAREQYF. For the CDR3, the DNA is TGTGCCAGCAGCTTTGGACAGGGGGCGCGGGAGCAGTACTTC.

This clone was picked up one time. The rearrangement links TRBV28 to TRBJ1-1; perhaps TRBD1 as D (5 bases). The germline CDR1 and CDR2 sequences are MDHEN and SYDVKM. This CDR3 comprises 12 residues. Trimming stripped 5 bases from V and 10 bases from J, with 14 bases between. CDR3 amino acids: CASSTGGGVAFF. Here the CDR3 DNA reads TGTGCCAGCAGTACCGGGGGAGGAGTAGCTTTCTTT.

This chain links TRBV5-4 with TRBJ2-7; 8 nucleotides match TRBD2. The V gene's germline CDR1 is SGHNT and CDR2 YYREEE (reference sequence). CDR3 size: 15 residues. J gave up 0 bases and V 3 bases, and 5 bases lay outside the gene matches. The CDR3 here is CASSSGGDTSYEQYF. The CDR3 DNA is TGTGCCAGCAGCTCGGGGGGGGATACCTCCTACGAGCAGTACTTC.

This rearrangement joins TRBV28 to TRBJ1-1; a weak D match, TRBD1 (5 bases). This CDR3 is built from 13 residues. Trimming pared 2 bases from V and 11 bases from J, leaving 15 bases between. CDR1 MDHEN and CDR2 SYDVKM come from the germline V gene. CDR3 in amino acids: CASSLAGRGWAFF. As DNA, the CDR3 is TGTGCCAGCAGTTTAGCGGGGAGGGGTTGGGCTTTCTTT.

V usage is TRBV11-2 and J usage is TRBJ2-1; 9 bases are a match to TRBD2. V gave up 3 bases and J gave up 5 bases; unmatched junction bases: 8. Per germline, CDR1 SGHAT and CDR2 FQNNGV. This CDR3 is 16 amino acids long. The CDR3 spells CASSFTAGGGDNEQFF. For the CDR3, the DNA is TGTGCCAGCAGCTTCACGGCGGGGGGGGGAGACAATGAGCAGTTCTTC.

The chain uses TRBV18 and TRBJ2-1; 9 bases map to TRBD1. Germline V gene lookup returns CDR1 KGHSH and CDR2 LQKENI. The CDR3 runs 16 residues. The V and J ends lost 5 bases and 9 bases, in that order; junction bases with no gene match: 14. CDR3 sequence (DNA): TGTGCCAGCTCAAAAACACAGGGGGCAGGCATCAGTGAGCAGTTCTTC. It is translated as CASSKTQGAGISEQFF.

This clone was recorded once. The genes are TRBV3-1 (or the pseudogene TRBV3-2) and TRBJ2-1; 7 bases are a match to TRBD2. CDR1 and CDR2 from the germline V gene are LGHDT and YNNKEL (reference sequence). The CDR3 has 17 amino acids. The trim removed 4 bases at V and 4 bases at J, leaving 13 bases unmatched. Written as DNA, the CDR3 is TGTGCCAGCAGCCGACGGGCACTAGCGTCTGAATACAATGAGCAGTTCTTC. Amino acids: CASSRRALASEYNEQFF.

V gene TRBV24-1 combines with J gene TRBJ2-1; 8 nucleotides agree with TRBD1. CDR3 length equals 14 residues. The V gene end was trimmed by 4 bases and the J gene end by 7 bases; junction bases not matched to a gene: 5. Germline CDR1 reads KGHDR; CDR2 reads SFDVKD. Here the CDR3 reads CATSDATGANEQFF. CDR3 DNA sequence: TGTGCCACCAGTGACGCGACAGGGGCTAATGAGCAGTTCTTC.